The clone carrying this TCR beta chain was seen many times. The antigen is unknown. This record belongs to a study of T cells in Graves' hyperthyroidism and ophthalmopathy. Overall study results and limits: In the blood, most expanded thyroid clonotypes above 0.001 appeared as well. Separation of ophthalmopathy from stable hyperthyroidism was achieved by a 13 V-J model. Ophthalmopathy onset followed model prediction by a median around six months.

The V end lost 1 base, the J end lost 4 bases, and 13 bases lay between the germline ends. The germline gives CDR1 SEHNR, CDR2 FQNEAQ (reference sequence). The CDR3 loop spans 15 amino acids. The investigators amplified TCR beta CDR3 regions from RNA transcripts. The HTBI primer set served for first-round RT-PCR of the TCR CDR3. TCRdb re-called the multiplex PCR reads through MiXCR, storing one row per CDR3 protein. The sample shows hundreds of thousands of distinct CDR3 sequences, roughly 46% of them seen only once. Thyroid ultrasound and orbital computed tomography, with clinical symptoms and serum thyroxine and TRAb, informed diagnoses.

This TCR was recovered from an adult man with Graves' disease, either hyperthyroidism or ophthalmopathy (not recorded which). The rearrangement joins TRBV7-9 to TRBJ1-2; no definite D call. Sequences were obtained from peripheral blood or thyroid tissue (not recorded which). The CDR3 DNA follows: TGTGCCAGCAGCTTAGGTGCGAGGGATTCCTATGGCTACACCTTC. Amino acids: CASSLGARDSYGYTF.